The entry that follows covers one T cell receptor (beta chain) sequence. The antigen remains unidentified. The entry originates in a study of T cell responses to AZD1222 COVID-19 vaccine. Assay: immunoSEQ multiplex PCR; the TCRdb copy retains only in-frame clones and omits some. Counted here are about 120,000 clones, approximately 84% occurring once; the ten biggest clones make up 7.5%. Study outcomes and limitations: Reportedly, close to half of spike-specific TCRs are directed against unmutated variant regions. Clonal diversity may have been underestimated in mostly white British donors. Seropositive at baseline were only a handful of AZD1222 recipients.

The sequenced sample was peripheral blood, obtained on day 0 of AZD1222 vaccination. This sequence originates from an adult in good health.

CDR3 region: CAISDVGKDTEAFF. The CDR3 DNA sequence: TGTGCCATCAGTGATGTAGGAAAGGACACTGAAGCTTTCTTT. The V gene is TRBV10-3, the J gene TRBJ1-1, with D unresolved. Trimming took 3 bases from V and 3 from J, leaving 11 bases between them. In germline, CDR1 is ENHRY, CDR2 SYGVKD. This CDR3 is 14 amino acids long.